What follows is one TCR beta chain and its context. What it binds is not known. This sample stems from a study of cytomegalovirus exposure and HLA in healthy donors. Study outcomes and limitations: A link between a missense DCLRE1C variant and TCR beta V- and J-gene trimming emerged from a later analysis. Investigators reported more than 150 TCR beta chains as tied to cytomegalovirus. Productive rates of about 87% or about 30% were seen for most TCR beta V segments in an earlier analysis.

This PCR relied on a set of 60 Vbeta primers and 13 Jbeta primers. The repertoire was sequenced with immunoSEQ multiplex PCR; TCRdb's copy has only in-frame clones and lacks some. The table includes around 180,000 clones, over 60% detected once. Germline CDR1 and CDR2: MGHDK and SYGVNS. The CDR3 is 17 amino acids. Losses at the gene ends were 2 bases for V and 5 bases for J; bases not matched to a gene: 10. Sequencing was performed on PBMCs. The chain is built from TRBV25-1 and TRBJ1-4, with 8 bases that match TRBD1. The source is a woman aged 40 to 55 in good health and CMV-seronegative. CDR3 DNA sequence: TGTGCCAGCAGTGAAGGGCAGGGGGCGGTAAGGAATGAAAAACTGTTTTTT. Protein product: CASSEGQGAVRNEKLFF.